Each of the 9 T cell receptor beta chains below was sequenced from the same sample in a study of blood T cell repertoires in COVID-19. This table comes from immunoSEQ multiplex PCR, and its TCRdb copy is limited to in-frame clones, with some not included. The sample comprises 130,000 to 150,000 clones, about four fifths of which are singletons, and less than 6% rests with the top ten. Sequences were obtained from PBMCs or T cells enriched from blood (not recorded which). The receptors here all came from a woman aged 45-65 years who had been exposed to COVID-19.

The chain is built from TRBV2 and TRBJ1-1, with unresolved D. The V gene's germline CDR1 is SNHLY and CDR2 FYNNEI. The CDR3 spans 13 residues. Trimming shortened V by 7 bases and J by 1 base, and 10 bases separated the two germline ends. The CDR3 DNA is TGTGCCAGCAATTCGGGAGGGAACACTGAAGCTTTCTTT. Translation gives CASNSGGNTEAFF.

There are a few counts of this clone. CDR3 sequence: CASSWTSGNEQFF. In DNA form, the CDR3 reads TGCGCCAGCAGCTGGACTAGCGGGAATGAGCAGTTCTTC. J is TRBJ2-1 and V is TRBV5-1, with 11 bases fitting TRBD2. The junction had 0 bases not matched to a gene; V was cut back by 3 bases and J by 7 bases. The CDR3 spans 13 residues. Germline loops: CDR1 SGHRS, CDR2 YFSETQ.

The rearrangement uses TRBV5-1 and TRBJ1-5, with TRBD1 as a possible D gene (6 bases). The CDR3 runs 16 residues. Germline V lookup: CDR1 SGHRS, CDR2 YFSETQ. V was pared by 4 bases and J by 0 bases, with 14 bases between. DNA of the CDR3: TGCGCCAGCAGCCGGGGGGACAAGAATAGCAATCAGCCCCAGCATTTT. Translation gives CASSRGDKNSNQPQHF.

V and J are TRBV5-1 and TRBJ1-1; D may be TRBD1 (6 bases). The CDR3 spans 18 residues. Deletions cut 3 bases from V and 0 bases from J, with 21 bases between. Germline CDR1 SGHRS, CDR2 YFSETQ. CDR3 region: CASSSGLIQGQVNTEAFF. The CDR3 bases are TGCGCCAGCAGCTCCGGGTTAATACAGGGCCAGGTGAACACTGAAGCTTTCTTT.

V usage is TRBV5-6 and J usage is TRBJ2-1, with 9 bases matching TRBD1. The CDR3 runs 15 residues. CDR1 is SGHDT, CDR2 YYEEEE, per germline. V trimming: 4 bases; J trimming: 4 bases; junction bases outside the gene matches: 6. CDR3 amino acids: CASSQVGTGYNEQFF. The DNA of the CDR3 is TGTGCCAGCAGCCAAGTCGGGACAGGGTACAATGAGCAGTTCTTC.

This sequence joins TRBV7-6 and TRBJ2-1; 9 bases are a match to TRBD2. The CDR3 sequence is 15 residues long. V lost 3 bases to trimming and J lost 9 bases; unmatched junction nucleotides: 9. Germline V CDR1 and CDR2: SGHVS, FNYEAQ. DNA of the CDR3: TGTGCCAGCAGCTTCTCTGGCGGGAGGGCGGTTGAGCAGTTCTTC. Residues: CASSFSGGRAVEQFF. The full variable domain, with the rest looked up from reference TRBV7-6 and TRBJ2-1, is GAGVSQSPRYKVTKRGQDVALRCDPISGHVSLYWYRQALGQGPEFLTYFNYEAQQDKSGLPNDRFSAERPEGSISTLTIQRTEQRDSAMYRCASSFSGGRAVEQFFGPGTRLTVL.

The chain couples TRBV11-2 to TRBJ2-1, with D maybe TRBD2 (6 bases). V lost 5 bases, J lost 0 bases, and 11 bases lay in between. This CDR3 comprises 15 residues. CDR1 is SGHAT and CDR2 is FQNNGV in the germline V gene. CDR3 in amino acids: CASSARDSSYNEQFF. CDR3 DNA sequence: TGTGCCAGCAGCGCCCGGGACTCCTCCTACAATGAGCAGTTCTTC. The full variable domain, rest sourced from reference TRBV11-2 and TRBJ2-1, is EAGVAQSPRYKIIEKRQSVAFWCNPISGHATLYWYQQILGQGPKLLIQFQNNGVVDDSQLPKDRFSAERLKGVDSTLKIQPAKLEDSAVYLCASSARDSSYNEQFFGPGTRLTVL.

The chain carries TRBV27 and TRBJ2-7; D uncertain. The V end was cut by 2 bases, the J end by 4 bases, with 12 bases between. This CDR3 spans 14 amino acids. Looked up from germline, CDR1 is MNHEY and CDR2 is SMNVEV (reference sequence). The CDR3 region is CASSLVPGSYEQYF. As DNA, the CDR3 is TGTGCCAGCAGTTTAGTTCCAGGTTCATACGAGCAGTACTTC.

The CDR3 bases are TGTGCCAGCAGCTTAGACAGCGAGCAGTACTTC. It encodes CASSLDSEQYF. The gene calls are TRBV7-9 and TRBJ2-7; D not resolved. CDR1 and CDR2 (germline): SEHNR, FQNEAQ (reference sequence). The CDR3 is 11 amino acids. V gave up 1 base and J gave up 6 bases, with 4 bases separating them.